Detailed here is one T cell receptor (beta chain). V dropped 3 bases and J dropped 11 bases, with 14 bases sitting between them. This CDR3 spans 12 amino acids. The data belong to a study of identical twins. TCRdb recomputed calls from the 5' RACE reads with MiXCR, one row per CDR3 protein. The top ten clones hold 0.35% to 0.45% of a sample with around 490,000 distinct CDR3 sequences, over 12% of them seen once. This sample was shared with a second study, whose subject was yellow fever vaccine responses in identical twins.

The V gene is TRBV12-3 or TRBV12-4, the J gene TRBJ2-7; weak D call: TRBD2 (6 bases). The TCR originated in a woman in her late teens or twenties in good health. The source material was CD4+ T cells sorted from blood. In DNA, the CDR3 is TGTGCCAGCAGTTTGACCGCCACGGGGGAGTACTTC. Translation gives CASSLTATGEYF.